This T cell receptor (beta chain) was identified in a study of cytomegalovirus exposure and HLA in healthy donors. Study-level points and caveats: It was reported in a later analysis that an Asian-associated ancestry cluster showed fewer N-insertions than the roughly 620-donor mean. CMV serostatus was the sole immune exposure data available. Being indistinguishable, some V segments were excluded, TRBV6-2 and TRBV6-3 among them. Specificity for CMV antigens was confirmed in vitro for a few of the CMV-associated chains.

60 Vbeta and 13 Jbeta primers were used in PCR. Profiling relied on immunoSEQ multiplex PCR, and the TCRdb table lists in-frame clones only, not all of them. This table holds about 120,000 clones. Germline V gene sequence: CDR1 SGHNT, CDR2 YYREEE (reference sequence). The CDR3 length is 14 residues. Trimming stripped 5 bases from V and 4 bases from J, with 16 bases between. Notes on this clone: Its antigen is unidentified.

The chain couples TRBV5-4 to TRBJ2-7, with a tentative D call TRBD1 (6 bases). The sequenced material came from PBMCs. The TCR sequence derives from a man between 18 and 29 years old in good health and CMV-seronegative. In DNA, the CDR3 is TGTGCCAGCAGTTCGAGGGACAAAACTTACGAGCAGTACTTC. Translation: CASSSRDKTYEQYF. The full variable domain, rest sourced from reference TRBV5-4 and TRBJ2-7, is ETGVTQSPTHLIKTRGQQVTLRCSSQSGHNTVSWYQQALGQGPQFIFQYYREEENGRGNFPPRFSGLQFPNYSSELNVNALELDDSALYLCASSSRDKTYEQYFGPGTRLTVT.